A single T cell receptor (beta chain) is shown here with its context. TCRdb re-called the RT-PCR reads with MiXCR, one entry per CDR3 protein. Found here are about 570,000 distinct CDR3 sequences, around 10% of them singletons; the top ten hold roughly 9.6%. These data are taken from a study of response to subunit inactivated influenza vaccine. V was clipped by 0 bases and J by 4 bases, with 9 bases between them. Germline lookup yields CDR1 KGHDR and CDR2 SFDVKD. The CDR3 covers 14 residues. The same sample was also used in a study of T cells expressing NK-cell markers. As reported in that work: Generation of TCR beta cDNA was performed by 5'RACE template switching incorporating UMIs.

The sample in question was PBMCs from blood, obtained on the day of vaccination. The genes are TRBV24-1 and TRBJ2-7; maybe TRBD1 (6 bases). The sequence came from a man over 45 who received an inactivated influenza vaccine. The CDR3 region is CATSDLDRPYEQYF. CDR3 nucleotides: TGTGCCACCAGTGATTTGGACAGGCCGTACGAGCAGTACTTC.